This TCR beta chain stems from a study of blood T cell repertoires in COVID-19. On the study more broadly: COVID-19 samples from acute and convalescent phases originated in the United States, Italy and Spain.

V lost 5 bases to trimming and J lost 8 bases; unmatched junction nucleotides: 11. The germline V gene has CDR1 SGHAT and CDR2 FQNNGV. The CDR3 runs to 15 residues. Clones were sequenced by immunoSEQ multiplex PCR, and TCRdb holds only the in-frame ones, with some missing. The sample records roughly 320,000 clones, roughly 85% being singletons. The TCR was taken from a human donor in a cohort sampled during active COVID-19. The sample was peripheral blood. This rearrangement joins TRBV11-2 to TRBJ1-4; 7 nucleotides match TRBD1. In nucleotides, the CDR3 is TGTGCCAGCAGCGTAAATCGACAGGGTCGGGAAAAACTGTTTTTT. Encoded protein: CASSVNRQGREKLFF.